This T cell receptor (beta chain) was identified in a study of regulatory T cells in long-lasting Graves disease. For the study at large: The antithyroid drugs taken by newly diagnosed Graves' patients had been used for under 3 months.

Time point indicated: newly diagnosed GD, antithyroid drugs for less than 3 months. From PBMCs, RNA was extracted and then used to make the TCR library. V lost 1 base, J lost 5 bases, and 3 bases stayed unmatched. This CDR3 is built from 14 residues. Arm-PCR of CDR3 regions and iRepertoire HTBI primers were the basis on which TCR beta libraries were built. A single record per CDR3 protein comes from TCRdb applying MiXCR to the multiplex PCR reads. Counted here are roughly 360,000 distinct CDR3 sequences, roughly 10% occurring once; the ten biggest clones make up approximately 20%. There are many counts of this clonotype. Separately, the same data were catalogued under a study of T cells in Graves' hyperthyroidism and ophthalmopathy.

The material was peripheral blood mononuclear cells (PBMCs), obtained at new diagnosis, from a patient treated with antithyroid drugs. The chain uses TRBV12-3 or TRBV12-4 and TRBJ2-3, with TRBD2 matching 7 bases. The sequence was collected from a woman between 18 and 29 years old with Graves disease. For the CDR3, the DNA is TGTGCCAGCAGTTTAGGCGGGGGTCGAGATACGCAGTATTTT. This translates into CASSLGGGRDTQYF.